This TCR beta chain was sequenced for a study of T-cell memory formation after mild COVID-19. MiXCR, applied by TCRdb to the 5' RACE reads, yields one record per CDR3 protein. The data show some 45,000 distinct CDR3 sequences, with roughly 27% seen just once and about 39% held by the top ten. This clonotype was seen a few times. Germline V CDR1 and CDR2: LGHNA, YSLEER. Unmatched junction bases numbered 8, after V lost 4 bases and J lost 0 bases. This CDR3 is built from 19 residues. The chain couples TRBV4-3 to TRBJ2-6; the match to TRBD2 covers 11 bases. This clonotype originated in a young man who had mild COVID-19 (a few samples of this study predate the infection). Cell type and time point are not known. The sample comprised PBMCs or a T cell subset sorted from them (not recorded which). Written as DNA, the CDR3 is TGCGCCAGCAGCCCGTCCCTAGCGGGGGGCCACTCTGGGGCCAACGTCCTGACTTTC. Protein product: CASSPSLAGGHSGANVLTF.